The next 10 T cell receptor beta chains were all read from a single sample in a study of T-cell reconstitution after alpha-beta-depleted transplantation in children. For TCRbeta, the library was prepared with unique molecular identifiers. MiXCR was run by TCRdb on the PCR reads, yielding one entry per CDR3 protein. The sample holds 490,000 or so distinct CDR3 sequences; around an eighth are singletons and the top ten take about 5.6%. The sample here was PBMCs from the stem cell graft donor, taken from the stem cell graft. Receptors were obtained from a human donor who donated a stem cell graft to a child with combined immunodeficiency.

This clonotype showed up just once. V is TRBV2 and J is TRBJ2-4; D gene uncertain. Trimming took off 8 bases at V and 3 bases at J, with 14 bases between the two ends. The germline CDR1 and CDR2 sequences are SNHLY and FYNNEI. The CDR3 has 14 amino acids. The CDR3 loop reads CASAGANDKNIQYF. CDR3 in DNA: TGTGCCAGCGCTGGAGCCAATGACAAAAACATTCAGTACTTC.

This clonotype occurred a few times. For the CDR3, the DNA is TGTGCCAGCAGCCACAGGGGCCTAGAACAGCCCCAGCATTTT. The encoded protein is CASSHRGLEQPQHF. The rearrangement links TRBV7-2 to TRBJ1-5; the match to TRBD1 covers 7 bases. Germline values: CDR1 SGHTA, CDR2 FQGNSA. The CDR3 totals 14 residues. The J segment lost 7 bases and the V segment lost 5 bases, leaving 8 bases of the junction unmatched.

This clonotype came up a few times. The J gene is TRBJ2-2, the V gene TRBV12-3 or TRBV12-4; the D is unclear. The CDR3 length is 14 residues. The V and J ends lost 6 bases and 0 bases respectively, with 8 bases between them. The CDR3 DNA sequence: TGTGCCAGCAGACCTGATACGAACACCGGGGAGCTGTTTTTT. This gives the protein CASRPDTNTGELFF.

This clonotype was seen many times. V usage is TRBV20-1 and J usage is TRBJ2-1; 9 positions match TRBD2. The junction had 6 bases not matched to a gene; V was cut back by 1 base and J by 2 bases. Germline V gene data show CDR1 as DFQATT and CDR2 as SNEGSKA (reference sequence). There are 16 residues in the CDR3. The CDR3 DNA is TGCAGTGCTAGAGGGCGGGAGGGCCCCCCCTACAATGAGCAGTTCTTC. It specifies CSARGREGPPYNEQFF.

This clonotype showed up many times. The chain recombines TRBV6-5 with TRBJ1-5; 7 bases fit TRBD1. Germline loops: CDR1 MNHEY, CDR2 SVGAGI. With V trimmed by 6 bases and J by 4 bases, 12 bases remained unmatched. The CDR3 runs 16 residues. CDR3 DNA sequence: TGTGCCAGCAGCACAGGGGAGGGGAGTTTTAATCAGCCCCAGCATTTT. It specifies CASSTGEGSFNQPQHF.

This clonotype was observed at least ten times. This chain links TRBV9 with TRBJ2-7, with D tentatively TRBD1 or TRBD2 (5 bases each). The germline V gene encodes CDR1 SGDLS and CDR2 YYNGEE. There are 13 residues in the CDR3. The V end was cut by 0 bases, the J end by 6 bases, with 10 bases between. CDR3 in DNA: TGTGCCAGCAGCGTAGGGTCGGGGACCGAGCAGTACTTC. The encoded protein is CASSVGSGTEQYF.

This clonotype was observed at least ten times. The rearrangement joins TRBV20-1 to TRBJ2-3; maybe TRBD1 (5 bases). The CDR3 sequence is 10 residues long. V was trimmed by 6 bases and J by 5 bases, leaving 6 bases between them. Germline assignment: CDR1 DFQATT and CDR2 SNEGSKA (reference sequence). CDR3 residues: CSATGDTQYF. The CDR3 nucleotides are TGCAGTGCCACAGGAGATACGCAGTATTTT.

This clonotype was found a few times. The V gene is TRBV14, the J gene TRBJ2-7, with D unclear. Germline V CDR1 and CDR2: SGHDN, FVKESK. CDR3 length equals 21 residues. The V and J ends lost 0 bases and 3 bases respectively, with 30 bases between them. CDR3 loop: CASSQDSWFEDDKANFYEQYF. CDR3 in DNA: TGTGCCAGCAGCCAAGATTCATGGTTTGAGGACGATAAGGCCAATTTCTACGAGCAGTACTTC.

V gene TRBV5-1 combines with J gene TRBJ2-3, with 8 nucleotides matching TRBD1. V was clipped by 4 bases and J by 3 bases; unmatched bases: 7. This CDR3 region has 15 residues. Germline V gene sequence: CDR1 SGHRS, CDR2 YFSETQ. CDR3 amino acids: CASSLGQAGTDTQYF. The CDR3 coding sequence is TGCGCCAGCAGCCTGGGACAGGCGGGAACAGATACGCAGTATTTT.

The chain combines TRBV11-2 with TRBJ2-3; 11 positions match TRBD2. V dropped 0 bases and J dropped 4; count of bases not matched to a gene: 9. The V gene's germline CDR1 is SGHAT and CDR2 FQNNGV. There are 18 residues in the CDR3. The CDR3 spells CASSLEPRLAGWPDTQYF. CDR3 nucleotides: TGTGCCAGCAGCTTAGAACCCAGACTAGCGGGATGGCCAGATACGCAGTATTTT.